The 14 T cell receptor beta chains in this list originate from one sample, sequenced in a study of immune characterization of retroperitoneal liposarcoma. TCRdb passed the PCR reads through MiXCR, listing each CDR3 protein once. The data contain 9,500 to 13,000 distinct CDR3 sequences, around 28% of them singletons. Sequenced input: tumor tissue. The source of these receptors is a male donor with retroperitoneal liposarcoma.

In DNA, the CDR3 is TGCGCCAGCAGCCCCCATGGGCAACAGGGGGCCCACAATGAGCAGTACTTC. Translating it yields CASSPHGQQGAHNEQYF. The rearrangement links TRBV5-1 to TRBJ2-1, with TRBD1 matching over 9 bases. The assigned J gene may be wrong: the sequence end matches TRBJ2-7 better. The CDR3 sequence is 17 residues long. Per germline, CDR1 SGHRS and CDR2 YFSETQ.

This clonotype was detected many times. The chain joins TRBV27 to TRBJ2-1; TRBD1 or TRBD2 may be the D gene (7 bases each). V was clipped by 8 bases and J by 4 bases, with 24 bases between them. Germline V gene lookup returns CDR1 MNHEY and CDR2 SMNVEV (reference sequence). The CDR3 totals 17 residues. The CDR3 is CASRAGAGGKPYNEQFF. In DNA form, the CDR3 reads TGTGCCAGCCGGGCGGGAGCAGGGGGGAAACCTTACAATGAGCAGTTCTTC.

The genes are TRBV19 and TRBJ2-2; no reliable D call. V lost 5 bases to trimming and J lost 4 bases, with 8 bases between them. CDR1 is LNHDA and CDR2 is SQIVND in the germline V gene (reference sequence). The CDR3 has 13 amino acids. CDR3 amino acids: CASSVPGTGELFF. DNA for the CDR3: TGTGCCAGTAGTGTCCCGGGCACCGGGGAGCTGTTTTTT.

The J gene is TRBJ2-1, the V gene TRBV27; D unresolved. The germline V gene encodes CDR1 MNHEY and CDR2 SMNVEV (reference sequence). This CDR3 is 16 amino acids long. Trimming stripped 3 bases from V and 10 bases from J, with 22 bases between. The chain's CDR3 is CASSFNTHKNSYEQFF. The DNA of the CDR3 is TGTGCCAGCAGTTTCAACACCCACAAGAACTCCTACGAGCAGTTCTTC.

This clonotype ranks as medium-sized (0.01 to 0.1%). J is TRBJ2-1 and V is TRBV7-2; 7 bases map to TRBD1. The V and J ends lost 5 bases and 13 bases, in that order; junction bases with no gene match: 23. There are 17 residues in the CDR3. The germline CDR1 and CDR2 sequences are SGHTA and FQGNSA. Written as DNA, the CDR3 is TGTGCCAGCAGCATAGACCCAGCCGGGACAGTTCATGGGACCCAGTTCTTC. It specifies CASSIDPAGTVHGTQFF. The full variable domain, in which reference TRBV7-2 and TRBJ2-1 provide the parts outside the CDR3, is GAGVSQSPSNKVTEKGKDVELRCDPISGHTALYWYRQSLGQGLEFLIYFQGNSAPDKSGLPSDRFSAERTGGSVSTLTIQRTQQEDSAVYLCASSIDPAGTVHGTQFFGPGTRLTVL.

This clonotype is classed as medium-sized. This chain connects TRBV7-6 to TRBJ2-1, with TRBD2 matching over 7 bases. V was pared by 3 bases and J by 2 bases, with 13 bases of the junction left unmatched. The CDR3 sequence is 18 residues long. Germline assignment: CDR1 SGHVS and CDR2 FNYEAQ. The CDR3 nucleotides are TGTGCCAGCAGCTTGACGCGGGGGAAGATAGAGACCTACAATGAGCAGTTCTTC. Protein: CASSLTRGKIETYNEQFF.

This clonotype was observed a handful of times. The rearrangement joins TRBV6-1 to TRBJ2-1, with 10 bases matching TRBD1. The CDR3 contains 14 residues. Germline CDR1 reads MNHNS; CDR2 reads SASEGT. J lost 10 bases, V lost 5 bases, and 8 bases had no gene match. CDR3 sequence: CASSLTGGDYEQFF. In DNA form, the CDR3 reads TGTGCCAGCAGTTTGACAGGGGGCGACTACGAGCAGTTCTTC.

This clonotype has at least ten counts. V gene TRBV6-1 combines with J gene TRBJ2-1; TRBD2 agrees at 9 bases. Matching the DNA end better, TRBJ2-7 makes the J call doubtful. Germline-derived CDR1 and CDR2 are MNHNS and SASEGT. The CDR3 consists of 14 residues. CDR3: CASSLRGGGYEQYF. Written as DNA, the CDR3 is TGTGCCAGCAGTCTGCGCGGGGGGGGCTACGAGCAGTACTTC.

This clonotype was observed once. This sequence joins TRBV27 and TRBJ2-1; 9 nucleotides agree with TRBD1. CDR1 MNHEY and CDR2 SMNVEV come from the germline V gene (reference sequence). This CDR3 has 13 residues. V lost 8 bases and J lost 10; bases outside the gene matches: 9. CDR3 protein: CASAGTGPNEQFF. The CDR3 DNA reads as TGTGCCAGCGCCGGGACAGGGCCCAACGAGCAGTTCTTC.

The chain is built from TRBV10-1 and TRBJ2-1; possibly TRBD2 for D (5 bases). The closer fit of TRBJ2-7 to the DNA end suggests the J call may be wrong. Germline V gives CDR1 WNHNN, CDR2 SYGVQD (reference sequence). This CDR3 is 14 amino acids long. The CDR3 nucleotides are TGCGCCAGCAGTGATGAGGGCAGGCCCTACGAGCAGTACTTC. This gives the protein CASSDEGRPYEQYF.

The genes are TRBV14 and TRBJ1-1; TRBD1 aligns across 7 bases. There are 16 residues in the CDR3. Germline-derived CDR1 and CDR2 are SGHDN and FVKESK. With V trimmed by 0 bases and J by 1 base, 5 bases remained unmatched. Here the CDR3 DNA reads TGTGCCAGCAGCCAAGAAGGAGGGGGCTGGAACACTGAAGCTTTCTTT. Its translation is CASSQEGGGWNTEAFF.

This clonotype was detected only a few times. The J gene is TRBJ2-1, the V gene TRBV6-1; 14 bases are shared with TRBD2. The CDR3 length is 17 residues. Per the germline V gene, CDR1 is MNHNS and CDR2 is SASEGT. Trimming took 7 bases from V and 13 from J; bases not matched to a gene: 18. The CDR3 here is CASIPGTSGSSGETQFF. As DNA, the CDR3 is TGTGCCAGCATCCCCGGGACTAGCGGGAGTTCGGGAGAGACCCAGTTCTTC.

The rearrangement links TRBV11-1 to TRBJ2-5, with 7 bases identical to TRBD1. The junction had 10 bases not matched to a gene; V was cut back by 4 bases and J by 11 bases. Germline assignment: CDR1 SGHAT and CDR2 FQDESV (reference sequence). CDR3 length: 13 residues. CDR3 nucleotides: TGTGCCAGCAGCTCGGGACAGCTGAATGAGCAGTACTTC. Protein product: CASSSGQLNEQYF.

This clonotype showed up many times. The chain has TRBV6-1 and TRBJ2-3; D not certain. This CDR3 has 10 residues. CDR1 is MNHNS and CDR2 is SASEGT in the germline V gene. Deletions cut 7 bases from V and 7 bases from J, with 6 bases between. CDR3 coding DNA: TGTGCCAGCATGAGAAATACGCAGTATTTT. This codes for CASMRNTQYF.